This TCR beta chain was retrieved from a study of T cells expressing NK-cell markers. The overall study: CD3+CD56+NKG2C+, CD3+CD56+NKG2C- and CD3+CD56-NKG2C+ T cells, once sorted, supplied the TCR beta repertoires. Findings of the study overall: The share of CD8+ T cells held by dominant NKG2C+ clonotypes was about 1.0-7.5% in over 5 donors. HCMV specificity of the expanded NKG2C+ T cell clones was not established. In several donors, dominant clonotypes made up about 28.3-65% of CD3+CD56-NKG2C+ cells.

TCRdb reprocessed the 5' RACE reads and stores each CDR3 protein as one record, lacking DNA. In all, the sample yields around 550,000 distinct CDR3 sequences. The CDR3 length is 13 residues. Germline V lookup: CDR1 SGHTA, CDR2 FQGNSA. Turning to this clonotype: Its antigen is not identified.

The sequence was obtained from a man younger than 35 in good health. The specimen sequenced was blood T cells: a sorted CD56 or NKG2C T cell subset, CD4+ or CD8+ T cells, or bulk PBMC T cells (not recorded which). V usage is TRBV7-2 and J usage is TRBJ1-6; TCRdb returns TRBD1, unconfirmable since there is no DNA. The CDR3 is CASSPDSNSPLHF. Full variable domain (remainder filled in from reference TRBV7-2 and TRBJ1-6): GAGVSQSPSNKVTEKGKDVELRCDPISGHTALYWYRQSLGQGLEFLIYFQGNSAPDKSGLPSDRFSAERTGGSVSTLTIQRTQQEDSAVYLCASSPDSNSPLHFGNGTRLTVT.